Listed here are 10 T cell receptor beta chains from one sample, sequenced in a study of human T cells and chemical hapten exposure. TCRdb independently ran MiXCR on the RACE reads; one entry per CDR3 protein. Of tens of thousands of distinct CDR3 sequences listed, roughly 8.5% were seen once; the top ten hold around 3.5%. Documented time point: patch test 2, 6 weeks after DPC sensitization. This sample's treatment: therapeutic diphenylcyclopropenone sensitization with weekly scalp DPC. Sequencing used whole blood, obtained in connection with sensitization to the hapten diphenylcyclopropenone (DPC). The receptors come from a woman aged 45-65 years with alopecia areata. Some clones in this sample may be carry-over from other donors' samples.

This clonotype was detected ten times or more. The chain recombines TRBV6-2 or TRBV6-3 with TRBJ2-4; D might be TRBD1 (6 bases). The CDR3 has 15 residues. The germline CDR1 and CDR2 sequences are MNHEY and SVGEGT. The V end was cut by 8 bases, the J end by 0 bases, with 14 bases between. CDR3 sequence reads: CASQEQGLAKNIQYF. As DNA, the CDR3 is TGTGCCAGCCAAGAACAGGGATTAGCCAAAAACATTCAGTACTTC.

The gene calls are TRBV10-3 and TRBJ2-7, with 9 bases aligning to TRBD2. Germline CDR1 is ENHRY and CDR2 is SYGVKD. With V trimmed by 5 bases and J by 0 bases, 5 bases remained unmatched. This CDR3 is 15 amino acids long. The CDR3 loop is CAISITSGFSYEQYF. As DNA, the CDR3 is TGTGCCATCAGTATTACTAGCGGGTTCTCCTACGAGCAGTACTTC.

The gene calls are TRBV6-2 or TRBV6-3 and TRBJ2-7; 7 bases map to TRBD2. The CDR3 length is 17 residues. Germline assignment: CDR1 MNHEY and CDR2 SVGEGT. The trim removed 4 bases at V and 2 bases at J, leaving 14 bases unmatched. The DNA of the CDR3 is TGTGCCAGCAGTTTTCTCCTTACGGGAGGCCTCGCCTACGAGCAGTACTTC. Residues: CASSFLLTGGLAYEQYF.

This clonotype turned up a few times. The chain is built from TRBV9 and TRBJ2-7; D might be TRBD1 (6 bases). V lost 4 bases to trimming and J lost 1 base, with 15 bases between them. Germline V gene sequence: CDR1 SGDLS, CDR2 YYNGEE. The CDR3 extends over 15 amino acids. This CDR3 is CASSPTGTLSYEQYF. The CDR3 DNA follows: TGTGCCAGCAGCCCGACCGGGACACTTTCCTACGAGCAGTACTTC.

V gene TRBV5-1 combines with J gene TRBJ2-1, with 8 bases fitting TRBD2. CDR1 is SGHRS and CDR2 is YFSETQ in the germline V gene. The CDR3 is 16 residues long. Unmatched junction bases numbered 8, after V lost 4 bases and J lost 2 bases. The CDR3: CASSPAAGGAYNEQFF. CDR3 in DNA: TGCGCCAGCAGCCCGGCCGCGGGGGGCGCCTACAATGAGCAGTTCTTC.

In its sample, this clonotype was seen many times. V and J are TRBV29-1 and TRBJ2-2; D is undetermined. V lost 7 bases and J 3 bases, leaving 6 bases between the germline ends. This CDR3 comprises 11 residues. The germline V gene has CDR1 SQVTM and CDR2 ANQGSEA. This CDR3 reads CSGTHTGELFF. The DNA for the CDR3 is TGCAGCGGCACCCACACCGGGGAGCTGTTTTTT.

This clonotype was picked up a small number of times. The chain has TRBV25-1 and TRBJ1-1; D remains ambiguous. Germline loops: CDR1 MGHDK, CDR2 SYGVNS. The CDR3 has 13 amino acids. V was pared by 1 base and J by 3 bases, with 6 bases between. CDR3 in DNA: TGTGCCAGCAGTGAATTTCTCGACACTGAAGCTTTCTTT. Protein: CASSEFLDTEAFF.

J is TRBJ2-2 and V is TRBV13; D gene ambiguous. Germline V gene sequence: CDR1 PRHDT, CDR2 FYEKMQ (reference sequence). The CDR3 is 13 residues long. Trimming stripped 3 bases from V and 4 bases from J, with 6 bases between. The CDR3 DNA reads TGTGCCAGCAGCTTGATCGCCACCGGGGAGCTGTTTTTT. Its translation: CASSLIATGELFF.

The chain couples TRBV24-1 to TRBJ1-5; 7 bases are a match to TRBD1. Germline V CDR1 and CDR2: KGHDR, SFDVKD. Trimming removed 4 bases from V and 11 bases from J; junction bases left unmatched: 10. There are 14 residues in the CDR3. The CDR3 coding sequence is TGTGCCACCAGTGAGCCTGGACGCGGACAGGCCCAGCATTTT. Its translation: CATSEPGRGQAQHF.

This clonotype appeared a few times. The chain is built from TRBV7-6 and TRBJ2-3; D possibly uses TRBD1 or TRBD2 (5 bases each). Germline lookup yields CDR1 SGHVS and CDR2 FNYEAQ. Trimming took 4 bases from V and 4 from J, leaving 18 bases between them. The CDR3 is 16 residues long. The CDR3 bases are TGTGCCAGCAGCTCCAACCCGGGACCAAACCCAGATACGCAGTATTTT. Amino acid sequence: CASSSNPGPNPDTQYF.